This TCR beta chain was sequenced for a study of blood T cell repertoires in COVID-19 (dated by TCRdb to between 2020 and 2021). For the wider study: Samples covering the acute and convalescent phases of COVID-19 were provided by collaborators in the United States, Italy and Spain. The prospective study material was composed of cDNA or gDNA derived from T cells, B-cell-depleted T cells, or PBMCs. Subjects who had been exposed to COVID-19, were actively infected with it, or had recovered from it provided the deeply sampled blood TCRbeta repertoires that made up the dataset. The repertoires were released in a freely available public database intended as a resource for research on the immune response to SARS-CoV-2. The samples were drawn from the first 160 participants of the ongoing ImmuneRACE study and from over a thousand subjects provided by 6 global collaborators. A de-identified subject ID, COVID-19 status, age in years and sex were almost always included in the sample metadata. HLA class I and class II types, where available, came from metadata supplied by the sample provider rather than from assay-based typing.

What the authors observed across the whole study: The quantity of clinical and demographic metadata differed by source and by participant and was supplied without curation.

Via the germline V gene (reference sequence), CDR1 is SGHNT and CDR2 YYREEE. V was cut back by 4 bases and J by 5 bases, leaving a gap of 12 bases between them. The CDR3 goes from the cysteine to the phenylalanine over 13 residues. Only the CDR3 portion is preserved as DNA: 39 bases, with reading frame beginning at the first base. Participants in the prospective study were enrolled through a virtual design, were aged roughly 18 to 100 years, and lived in roughly 24 United States geographic areas. In the prospective study, participants were assigned to cohorts based on the clinical history participants reported in a screening survey and a study questionnaire. ImmuneRACE Cohort 3 recovered participants were defined by two consecutive negative NP/OP PCR tests, healthcare professional clearance, or symptom resolution. In the prospective study, mobile phlebotomists collected whole blood, serum and a nasopharyngeal or oropharyngeal swab from each participant. Additional blood draws and questionnaires over an approximately 2-month period could optionally be provided by prospective study participants. Blood samples from the prospective study were shipped frozen or at room temperature prior to DNA extraction.

TCRbeta CDR3 regions were amplified from genomic DNA using the immunoSEQ Assay, a bias-controlled multiplex PCR. The original pipeline was this. The number of nucleated cells in each sample was estimated from the amplification of reference gene primers within the assay. To quantify the absolute abundance of each unique TCRbeta CDR3 rearrangement, sequence reads were collapsed and filtered. For each sample, productive Simpson clonality was calculated as the square root of Simpson's diversity index over productive rearrangements. This immuneACCESS table, as held by TCRdb, lists in-frame sequences with V and J called but not all clones. Of the missing ones, under half trace to an unresolved V gene in checked studies; the others have no known cause. V, J and clone size are those of that table, while D and trimming were read from the DNA. This sample lists 190,000 or so clones; 86% were detected once. Around 8.6% of the sample comes from the top ten.

A word on this clone: The target of this receptor is not known. Per-base qualities were not stored, and no clone one base away is much larger.

The clonotype was recovered from a woman in her twenties or thirties who had recovered from COVID-19. The specimen was PBMCs or T cells enriched from blood (not recorded which). The rearrangement joined TRBV5-4 to TRBJ2-5; a weak D assignment points to TRBD1 (5 bases agree). The sequenced DNA: TGTGCCAGCAGCCCCGTAGGGGTTGAGACCCAGTACTTC. This sequence encodes CASSPVGVETQYF.